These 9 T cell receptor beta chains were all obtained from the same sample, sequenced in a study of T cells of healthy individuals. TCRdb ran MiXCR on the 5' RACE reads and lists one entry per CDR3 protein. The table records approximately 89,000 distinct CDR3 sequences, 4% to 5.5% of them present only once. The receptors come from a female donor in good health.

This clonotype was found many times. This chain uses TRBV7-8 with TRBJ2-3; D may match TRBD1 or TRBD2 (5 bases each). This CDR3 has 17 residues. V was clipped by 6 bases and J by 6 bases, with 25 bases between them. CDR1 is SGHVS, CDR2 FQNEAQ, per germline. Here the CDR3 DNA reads TGTGCCAGCAGAGAGGGATCAGCTTTTGGGACGTTCGATACGCAGTATTTT. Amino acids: CASREGSAFGTFDTQYF.

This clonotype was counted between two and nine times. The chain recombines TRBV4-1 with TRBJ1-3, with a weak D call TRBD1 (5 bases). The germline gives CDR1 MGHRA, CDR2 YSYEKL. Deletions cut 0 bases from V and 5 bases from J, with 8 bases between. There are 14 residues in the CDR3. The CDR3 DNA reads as TGCGCCAGCAGCCAAGATGACAGCAGAAACACCATATATTTT. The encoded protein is CASSQDDSRNTIYF.

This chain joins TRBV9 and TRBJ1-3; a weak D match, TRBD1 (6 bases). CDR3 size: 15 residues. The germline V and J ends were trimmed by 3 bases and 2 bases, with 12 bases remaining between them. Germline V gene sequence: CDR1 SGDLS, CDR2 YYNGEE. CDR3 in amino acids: CASSAAGGPGNTIYF. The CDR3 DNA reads TGTGCCAGCAGCGCGGCGGGGGGCCCTGGAAACACCATATATTTT.

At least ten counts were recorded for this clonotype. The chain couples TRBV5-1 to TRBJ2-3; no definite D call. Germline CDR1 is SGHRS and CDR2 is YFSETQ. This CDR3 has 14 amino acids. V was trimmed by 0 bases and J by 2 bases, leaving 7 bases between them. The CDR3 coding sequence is TGCGCCAGCAGCTTGGACACTTTCACAGATACGCAGTATTTT. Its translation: CASSLDTFTDTQYF.

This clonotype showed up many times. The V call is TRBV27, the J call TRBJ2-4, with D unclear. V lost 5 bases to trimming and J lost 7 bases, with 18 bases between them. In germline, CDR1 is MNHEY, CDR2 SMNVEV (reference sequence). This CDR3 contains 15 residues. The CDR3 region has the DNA TGTGCCAGCAGTCTTACCGTTACGAGAAGTAACATTCAGTACTTC. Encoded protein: CASSLTVTRSNIQYF.

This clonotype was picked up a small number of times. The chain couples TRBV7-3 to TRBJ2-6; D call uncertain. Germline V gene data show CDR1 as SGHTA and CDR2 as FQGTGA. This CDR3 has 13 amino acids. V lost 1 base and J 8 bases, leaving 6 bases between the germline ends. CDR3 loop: CASSLSSTNVLTF. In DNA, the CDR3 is TGTGCCAGCAGCTTAAGTTCGACCAACGTCCTGACTTTC.

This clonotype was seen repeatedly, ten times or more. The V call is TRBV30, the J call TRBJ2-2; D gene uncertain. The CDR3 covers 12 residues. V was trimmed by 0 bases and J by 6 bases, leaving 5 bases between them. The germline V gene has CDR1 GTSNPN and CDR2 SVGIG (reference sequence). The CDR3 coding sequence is TGTGCCTGGAGTGTGGCGGCCGGGGAGCTGTTTTTT. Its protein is CAWSVAAGELFF.

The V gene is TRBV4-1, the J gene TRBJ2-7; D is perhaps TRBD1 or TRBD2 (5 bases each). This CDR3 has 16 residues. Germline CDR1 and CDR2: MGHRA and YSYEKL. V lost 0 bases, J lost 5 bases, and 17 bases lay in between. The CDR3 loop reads CASSQDGVGERDEQYF. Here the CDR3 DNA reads TGCGCCAGCAGCCAAGATGGCGTGGGGGAGCGCGACGAGCAGTACTTC.

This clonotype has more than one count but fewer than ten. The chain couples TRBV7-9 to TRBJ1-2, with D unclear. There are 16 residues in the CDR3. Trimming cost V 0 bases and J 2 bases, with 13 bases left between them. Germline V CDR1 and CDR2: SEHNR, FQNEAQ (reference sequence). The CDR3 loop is CASSLALNTFNYGYTF. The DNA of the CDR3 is TGTGCCAGCAGCTTAGCGCTGAACACATTCAACTATGGCTACACCTTC.